Detailed here is one TCR beta chain. What it binds is unknown. An assay was performed, and its level was deep. Genomic DNA per cell subset filled all wells of several immunoSEQ plates. Profiled with immunoSEQ multiplex PCR; TCRdb holds only in-frame clones, not every one. This sample yields under 2.5 million clones, of which 85% to 95% are seen a single time; approximately 0.41% belongs to the top ten. These data belong to a study of shared clonotypes between healthy human individuals. Overall study: Donors, aged 18 to 49, were a couple of women and a few men. General study results and limits: Against clonotypes common to all four donors, non-shared ones had lower generation probabilities.

Looked up from germline, CDR1 is SGHAT and CDR2 is FQNNGV. The CDR3 runs to 15 residues. V was shortened by 5 bases and J by 2 bases, with 13 bases between the two germline ends. Sequenced sample: naive CD4+ T cells from PBMCs. Subset: CD45RA+ positively selected. The TCR was taken from a man between 18 and 35 years old in good health. Some clones in this sample may be carry-over from other donors' samples. This rearrangement joins TRBV11-2 to TRBJ1-5; D ambiguous. The CDR3: CASSRPVIGNQPQHF. DNA of the CDR3: TGTGCCAGCAGCCGACCCGTGATTGGCAATCAGCCCCAGCATTTT.